Below, 21 T cell receptor beta chains from the same sample are listed, as sequenced in a study of blood T cell repertoires in COVID-19. The repertoire was sequenced with immunoSEQ multiplex PCR; TCRdb's copy has only in-frame clones and lacks some. The data contain over 75,000 clones, approximately 80% of them seen just once; the ten biggest clones take up about 16%. Sequencing was carried out using peripheral blood. All receptors come from a human donor in a cohort sampled during active COVID-19.

The chain carries TRBV6-5 and TRBJ2-7; TRBD2 is a possible D gene (6 bases). V lost 8 bases to trimming and J lost 0 bases, with 17 bases between them. This CDR3 has 15 amino acids. In germline, CDR1 is MNHEY, CDR2 SVGAGI. The CDR3 bases are TGTGCCAGCCGGGCGGGGCGGGGACTCTCCTACGAGCAGTACTTC. As protein: CASRAGRGLSYEQYF.

This clone occurred a few times. The chain employs TRBV5-6 and TRBJ2-7, with D maybe TRBD1 (5 bases). Trimming removed 0 bases at V and 7 bases at J, with 11 bases between. The CDR3 covers 13 residues. Germline assignment: CDR1 SGHDT and CDR2 YYEEEE. CDR3 nucleotides: TGTGCCAGCAGCTTGGTGGGGCGTAAGGAGCAGTACTTC. Amino acid sequence: CASSLVGRKEQYF.

Only one count was recorded for this clone. The J gene is TRBJ1-3, the V gene TRBV28; the match to TRBD1 covers 10 bases. The CDR3 has 15 residues. Germline V gene data show CDR1 as MDHEN and CDR2 as SYDVKM. Trimming took 6 bases from V and 4 from J; bases not matched to a gene: 6. The CDR3 nucleotides are TGTGCCAGCAGCCGGGGACAGGGGCTAGGAAACACCATATATTTT. Amino acids: CASSRGQGLGNTIYF.

J is TRBJ1-5 and V is TRBV3-1 (or the pseudogene TRBV3-2); 10 positions agree with TRBD1. The CDR3 loop spans 13 amino acids. CDR1 and CDR2 (germline): LGHDT, YNNKEL (reference sequence). Unmatched junction bases numbered 1, after V lost 7 bases and J lost 4 bases. CDR3 sequence (DNA): TGTGCCAGCAAGGGACAGGGGAATCAGCCCCAGCATTTT. Amino acid sequence: CASKGQGNQPQHF.

This clone was detected once. The chain's CDR3 is CASSLEAGQETQYF. The DNA for the CDR3 is TGCGCCAGCAGCTTGGAGGCAGGCCAAGAGACCCAGTACTTC. This chain connects TRBV5-1 to TRBJ2-5; D is uncertain. The CDR3 covers 14 residues. The V end was cut by 0 bases, the J end by 1 base, with 7 bases between. Germline CDR1 reads SGHRS; CDR2 reads YFSETQ.

This clone showed up many times. The rearrangement links TRBV5-1 to TRBJ2-1; no firm D call. Germline values: CDR1 SGHRS, CDR2 YFSETQ. Trimming stripped 4 bases from V and 2 bases from J, with 16 bases between. CDR3 length equals 16 residues. The CDR3 protein is CASSPGSSQPYNEQFF. CDR3 in DNA: TGCGCCAGCAGCCCCGGTTCGTCCCAACCCTACAATGAGCAGTTCTTC.

CDR3 amino acids: CASSQQRQGTEAFF. CDR3 nucleotide sequence: TGTGCCAGCTCTCAACAAAGACAGGGCACTGAAGCTTTCTTT. V gene TRBV18 combines with J gene TRBJ1-1; 7 nucleotides align to TRBD1. V shed 6 bases, J shed 4 bases, and the junction held 8 bases outside the gene matches. The CDR3 has 14 amino acids. CDR1 and CDR2 (germline): KGHSH, LQKENI.

This CDR3 is CASSPAGSSYNEQFF. CDR3 bases: TGCGCCAGCAGTCCGGCGGGGTCCTCCTACAATGAGCAGTTCTTC. This rearrangement joins TRBV5-1 to TRBJ2-1, with D tentatively TRBD2 (6 bases). CDR1 SGHRS and CDR2 YFSETQ come from the germline V gene. The CDR3 totals 15 residues. Trimming removed 5 bases from V and 0 bases from J, with 12 bases in between.

The chain joins TRBV19 to TRBJ1-5, with TRBD1 as a possible D gene (6 bases). The CDR3 is made up of 14 amino acids. With 4 bases removed from V and 5 bases from J, the gap between germline ends came to 12 bases. Per the germline V gene, CDR1 is LNHDA and CDR2 is SQIVND (reference sequence). In DNA form, the CDR3 reads TGTGCCAGTAGTAGCCGGGACAACTATCAGCCCCAGCATTTT. Amino acid sequence: CASSSRDNYQPQHF.

This clone has only a few counts. The same CDR3 arises from other DNA sequences in this sample as well. CDR3 in amino acids: CASSQAGPYEQYF. The CDR3 nucleotides are TGTGCCAGCAGCCAAGCGGGTCCCTACGAGCAGTACTTC. The chain recombines TRBV3-1 (or the pseudogene TRBV3-2) with TRBJ2-7; D is unclear. Germline V gene data show CDR1 as LGHDT and CDR2 as YNNKEL (reference sequence). Trimming removed 1 base from V and 2 bases from J, with 6 bases in between. The CDR3 has 13 amino acids.

The chain carries TRBV28 and TRBJ1-2; 7 bases align to TRBD1. V shed 3 bases and J 2 bases; nucleotides not matched to a gene: 18. Germline V gene data show CDR1 as MDHEN and CDR2 as SYDVKM. The CDR3 sequence is 19 residues long. CDR3 sequence reads: CASSFQLQGRRVPNYGYTF. CDR3 in DNA: TGTGCCAGCAGTTTCCAATTACAGGGGCGCAGGGTACCAAACTATGGCTACACCTTC.

The gene calls are TRBV5-6 and TRBJ2-1; 7 nucleotides match TRBD1. The germline V gene has CDR1 SGHDT and CDR2 YYEEEE. With V trimmed by 5 bases and J by 4 bases, 9 bases remained unmatched. The CDR3 sequence is 15 residues long. As DNA, the CDR3 is TGTGCCAGCAGTAAGACCCAGGGACAGTACAATGAGCAGTTCTTC. Translated, it gives CASSKTQGQYNEQFF.

The genes are TRBV4-1 and TRBJ2-7; 8 bases fit TRBD2. V shed 0 bases and J 1 base; nucleotides not matched to a gene: 5. The CDR3 spans 16 residues. Germline V gene lookup returns CDR1 MGHRA and CDR2 YSYEKL. The CDR3: CASSQDWPGGSYEQYF. Written as DNA, the CDR3 is TGCGCCAGCAGCCAAGACTGGCCGGGAGGGTCCTACGAGCAGTACTTC.

CDR3 sequence reads: CASSDPVRDYNEQFF. The CDR3 region has the DNA TGTGCCAGCAGCGATCCAGTTCGGGATTACAATGAGCAGTTCTTC. The V gene is TRBV6-6, the J gene TRBJ2-1; TRBD2 is a possible D gene (5 bases). Germline CDR1 MNHNY, CDR2 SVGAGI (reference sequence). Trimming pared 6 bases from V and 4 bases from J, leaving 16 bases between. The length of the CDR3 is 15 residues.

This chain joins TRBV18 and TRBJ2-7, with D possibly TRBD2 on 6 matching bases. Trimming took off 4 bases at V and 2 bases at J, with 9 bases between the two ends. The CDR3 runs 13 residues. CDR1 is KGHSH and CDR2 is LQKENI in the germline V gene. CDR3 nucleotides: TGTGCCAGCTCACGGGGGGAGGCCTACGAGCAGTACTTC. Amino acids: CASSRGEAYEQYF.

This clone showed up just a few times. This rearrangement joins TRBV12-3 or TRBV12-4 to TRBJ1-1; D is unclear. V lost 3 bases and J 5 bases, leaving 10 bases between the germline ends. The CDR3 is 13 amino acids. The CDR3 spells CASSFRVRTEAFF. Written as DNA, the CDR3 is TGTGCCAGCAGTTTCAGAGTGAGGACTGAAGCTTTCTTT.

The chain uses TRBV6-5 and TRBJ1-3, with a weak D call TRBD1 (5 bases). The V end lost 8 bases, the J end lost 2 bases, and 13 bases lay between the germline ends. CDR1 and CDR2 from the germline V gene are MNHEY and SVGAGI. The CDR3 consists of 14 residues. The CDR3, as DNA: TGTGCCAGCTCCTCGGGGGGTACTGGAAACACCATATATTTT. It specifies CASSSGGTGNTIYF.

The J gene is TRBJ1-2, the V gene TRBV7-9, with no clear D. With 4 bases removed from V and 5 bases from J, the gap between germline ends came to 8 bases. Germline V gene lookup returns CDR1 SEHNR and CDR2 FQNEAQ (reference sequence). The CDR3 runs to 12 residues. CDR3 DNA: TGTGCCAGCAGCTACGGAGAATATGGCTACACCTTC. Translated: CASSYGEYGYTF.

V gene TRBV7-3 combines with J gene TRBJ2-7; D possibly corresponds to TRBD2 (7 bases). Trimming removed 5 bases from V and 10 bases from J, with 18 bases in between. This CDR3 contains 13 residues. The germline CDR1 and CDR2 sequences are SGHTA and FQGTGA. The CDR3 protein is CASSLDGRGLQYF. CDR3 bases: TGTGCCAGCAGCCTCGATGGGCGGGGGCTTCAGTACTTC.

V and J are TRBV23-1 and TRBJ2-7, with 10 bases aligning to TRBD2. TRBV23-1 is designated an ORF whose function remains uncertain. The CDR3 totals 17 residues. After removal of 0 bases from V and 4 bases from J, the junction contained 9 bases not matched to a gene. The CDR3 is CASSQSSRGSGRYEQYF. In nucleotides, the CDR3 is TGCGCCAGCAGTCAATCCTCAAGGGGTAGCGGGAGGTACGAGCAGTACTTC.

The rearrangement links TRBV28 to TRBJ2-7; 9 bases line up with TRBD1. This CDR3 is built from 14 residues. Trimming cost V 6 bases and J 7 bases; bases outside gene matches: 10. The V gene's germline CDR1 is MDHEN and CDR2 SYDVKM. CDR3 region: CASSTGGAAREQYF. CDR3 DNA sequence: TGTGCCAGCAGCACAGGGGGCGCGGCGCGGGAGCAGTACTTC.